Listed below are T cell receptor beta chains from one sample, sequenced in a study of CD8 T cells in Susac syndrome. From the immunoSEQ multiplex PCR reads, TCRdb called clonotypes with MiXCR, one entry per CDR3 protein. Here the sample spans some 300,000 distinct CDR3 sequences, 70% to 90% being singletons. Sequencing used CD8+ T cells from PBMCs. The receptors originated from a human donor with multiple sclerosis. Both conserved end residues are part of each CDR3. Where a row states a size, it is once, few, many or the class of an expanded clone; other rows omit it.

clone_size v_call cdr3_aa
NA TRBV20-1 CSASWTGGFF
once TRBV5-1 CASSKTGESYNEQFF
NA TRBV25-1 CASSGNRGGVKNGYTF
NA TRBV6-4 CASSLAENNEQFF
NA TRBV4-2 CASSPASQGTYEQYF
NA TRBV21-1 CASPPREGEEKLFF
NA TRBV20-1 CSARDYATSGSYNEQFF
once TRBV29-1 CSVEGQGAMHEQYF
NA TRBV6-1 CASSDSYMGYGYTF
NA TRBV28 CASGRTGITYNSPLHF
NA TRBV13 CASSFLTGEGHGYTF
NA TRBV27 CASSVRDRNQPQHF
NA TRBV4-2 CASSQVLAPTYEQYF
NA TRBV24-1 CATSDPREAGGINEQFF
NA TRBV10-3 CVSRASYNEQFF
NA TRBV12-3/TRBV12-4 CASREGLAGNEQFF
NA TRBV5-1 CASSLDRGDYNEQFF
NA TRBV19 CASSMDGEETQYF
NA TRBV12-5 CASGSPRGEGRGDTQYF
NA TRBV4-1 CASSQEHRGEQYF
NA TRBV29-1 CSVELPKGTSYEQYF
NA TRBV28 CASSLLMGPRLFSSGNTIYF
NA TRBV13 CASSLNLDHTQYF
NA TRBV5-6 CASSFGTDTYGYTF
NA TRBV4-1 CASSQDRSGLGGGYTF
NA TRBV23-1 CPPGTQYF